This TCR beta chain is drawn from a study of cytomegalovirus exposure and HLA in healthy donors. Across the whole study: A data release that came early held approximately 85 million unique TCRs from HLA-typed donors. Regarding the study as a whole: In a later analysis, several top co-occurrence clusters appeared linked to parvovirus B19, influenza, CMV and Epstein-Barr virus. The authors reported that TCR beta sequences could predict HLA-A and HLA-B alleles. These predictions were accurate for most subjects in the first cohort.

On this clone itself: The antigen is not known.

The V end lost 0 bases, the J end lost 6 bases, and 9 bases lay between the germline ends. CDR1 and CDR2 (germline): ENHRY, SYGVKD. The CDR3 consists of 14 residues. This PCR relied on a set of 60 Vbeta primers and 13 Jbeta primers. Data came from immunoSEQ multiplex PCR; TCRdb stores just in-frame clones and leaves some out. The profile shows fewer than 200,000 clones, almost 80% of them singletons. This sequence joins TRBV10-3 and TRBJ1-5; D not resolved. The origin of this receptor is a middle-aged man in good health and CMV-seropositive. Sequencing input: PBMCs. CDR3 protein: CAISESLASQPQHF. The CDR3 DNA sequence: TGTGCCATCAGTGAGTCATTAGCTTCTCAGCCCCAGCATTTT.